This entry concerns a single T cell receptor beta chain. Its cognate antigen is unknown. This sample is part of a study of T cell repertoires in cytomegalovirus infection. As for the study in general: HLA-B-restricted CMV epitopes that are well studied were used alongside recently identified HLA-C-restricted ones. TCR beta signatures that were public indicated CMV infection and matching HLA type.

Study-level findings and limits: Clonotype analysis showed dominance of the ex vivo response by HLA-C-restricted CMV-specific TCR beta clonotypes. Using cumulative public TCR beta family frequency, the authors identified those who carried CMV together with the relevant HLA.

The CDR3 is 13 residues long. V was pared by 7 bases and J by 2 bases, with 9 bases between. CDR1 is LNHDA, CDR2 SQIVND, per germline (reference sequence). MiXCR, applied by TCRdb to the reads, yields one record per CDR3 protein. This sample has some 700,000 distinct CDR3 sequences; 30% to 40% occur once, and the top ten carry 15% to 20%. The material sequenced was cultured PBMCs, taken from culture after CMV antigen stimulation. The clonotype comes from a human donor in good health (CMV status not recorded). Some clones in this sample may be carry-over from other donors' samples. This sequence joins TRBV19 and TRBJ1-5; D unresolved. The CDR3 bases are TGTGCCAGTAAAACGTCGCGCAATCAGCCCCAGCATTTT. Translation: CASKTSRNQPQHF.